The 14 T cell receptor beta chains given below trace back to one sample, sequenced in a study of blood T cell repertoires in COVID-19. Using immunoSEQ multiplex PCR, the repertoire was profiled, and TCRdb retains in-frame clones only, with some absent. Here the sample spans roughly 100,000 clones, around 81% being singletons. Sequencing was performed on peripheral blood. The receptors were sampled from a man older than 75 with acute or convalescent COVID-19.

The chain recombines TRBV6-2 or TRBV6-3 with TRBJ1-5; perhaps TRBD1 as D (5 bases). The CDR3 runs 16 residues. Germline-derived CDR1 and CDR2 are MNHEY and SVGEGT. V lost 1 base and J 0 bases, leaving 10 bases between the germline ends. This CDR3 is CASSYYDSYSNQPQHF. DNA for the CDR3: TGTGCCAGCAGTTACTATGACAGCTATAGCAATCAGCCCCAGCATTTT.

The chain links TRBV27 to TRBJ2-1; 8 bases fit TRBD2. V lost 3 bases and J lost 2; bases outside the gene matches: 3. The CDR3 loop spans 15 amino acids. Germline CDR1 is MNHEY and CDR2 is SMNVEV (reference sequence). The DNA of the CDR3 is TGTGCCAGCAGTTTTGGCGGGAGGACCTACAATGAGCAGTTCTTC. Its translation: CASSFGGRTYNEQFF.

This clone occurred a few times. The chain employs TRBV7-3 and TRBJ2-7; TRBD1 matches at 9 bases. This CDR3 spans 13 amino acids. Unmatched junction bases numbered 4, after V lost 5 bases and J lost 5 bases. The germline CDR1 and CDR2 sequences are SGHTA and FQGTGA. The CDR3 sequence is CASSLTGGDEQYF. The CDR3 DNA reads TGTGCCAGCAGCCTTACAGGGGGCGACGAGCAGTACTTC.

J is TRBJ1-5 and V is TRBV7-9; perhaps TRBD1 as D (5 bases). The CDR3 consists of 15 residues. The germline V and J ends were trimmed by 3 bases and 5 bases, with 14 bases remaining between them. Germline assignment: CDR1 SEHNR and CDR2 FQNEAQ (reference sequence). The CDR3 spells CASSLYTGDDQPQHF. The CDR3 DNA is TGTGCCAGCAGCTTGTATACAGGAGACGATCAGCCCCAGCATTTT.

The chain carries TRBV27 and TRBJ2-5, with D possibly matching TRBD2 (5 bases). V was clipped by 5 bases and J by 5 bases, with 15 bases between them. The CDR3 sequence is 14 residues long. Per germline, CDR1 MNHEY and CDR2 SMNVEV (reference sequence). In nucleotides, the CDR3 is TGTGCCAGCAGTCCGACGACCCGAGGGGAGACCCAGTACTTC. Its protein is CASSPTTRGETQYF.

The CDR3 region is CASSPAQGRYGYTF. The CDR3 DNA is TGTGCCAGCTCACCGGCACAGGGCCGCTATGGCTACACCTTC. The J gene is TRBJ1-2, the V gene TRBV18; D possibly corresponds to TRBD1 (6 bases). Trimming removed 3 bases from V and 4 bases from J, with 12 bases in between. This CDR3 spans 14 amino acids. In germline, CDR1 is KGHSH, CDR2 LQKENI.

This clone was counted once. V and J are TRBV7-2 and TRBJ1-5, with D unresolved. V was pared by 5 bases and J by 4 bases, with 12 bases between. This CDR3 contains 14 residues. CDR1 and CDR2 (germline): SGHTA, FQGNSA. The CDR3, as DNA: TGTGCCAGCAGCCCCGCCACTATGAATCAGCCCCAGCATTTT. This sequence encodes CASSPATMNQPQHF.

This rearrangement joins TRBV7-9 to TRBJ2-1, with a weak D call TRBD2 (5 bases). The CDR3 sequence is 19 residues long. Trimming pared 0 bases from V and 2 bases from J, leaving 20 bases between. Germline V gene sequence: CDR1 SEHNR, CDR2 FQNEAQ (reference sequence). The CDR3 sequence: CASSLAFTGGRGTYNEQFF. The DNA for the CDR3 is TGTGCCAGCAGCTTAGCGTTTACGGGCGGCAGAGGGACCTACAATGAGCAGTTCTTC.

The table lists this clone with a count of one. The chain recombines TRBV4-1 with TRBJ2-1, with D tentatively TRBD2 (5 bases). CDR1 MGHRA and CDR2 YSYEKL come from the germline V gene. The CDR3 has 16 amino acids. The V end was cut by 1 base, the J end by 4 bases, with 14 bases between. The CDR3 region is CASSQVDLVVYNEQFF. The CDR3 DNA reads TGCGCCAGCAGCCAAGTGGACTTAGTAGTGTACAATGAGCAGTTCTTC.

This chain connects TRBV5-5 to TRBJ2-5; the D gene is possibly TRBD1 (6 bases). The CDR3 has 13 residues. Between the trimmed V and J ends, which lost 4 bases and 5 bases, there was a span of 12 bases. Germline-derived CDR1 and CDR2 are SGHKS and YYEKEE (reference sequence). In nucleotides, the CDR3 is TGTGCCAGCAGCGCCACAGGGCTGGAGACCCAGTACTTC. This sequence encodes CASSATGLETQYF.

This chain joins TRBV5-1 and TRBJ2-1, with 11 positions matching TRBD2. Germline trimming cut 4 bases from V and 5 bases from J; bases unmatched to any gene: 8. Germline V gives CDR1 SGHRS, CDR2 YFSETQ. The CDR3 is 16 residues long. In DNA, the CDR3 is TGCGCCAGCAGCGTTACCGGGACTAGCGGTAACAATGAGCAGTTCTTC. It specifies CASSVTGTSGNNEQFF.

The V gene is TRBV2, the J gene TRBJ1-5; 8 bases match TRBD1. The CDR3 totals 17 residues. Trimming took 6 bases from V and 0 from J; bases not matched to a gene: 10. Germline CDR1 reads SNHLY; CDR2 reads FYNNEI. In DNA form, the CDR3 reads TGTGCCAGCAGCGCAGGGGGCCGAGGGTATAGCAATCAGCCCCAGCATTTT. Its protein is CASSAGGRGYSNQPQHF.

The CDR3 here is CASTQRGSSYEQYF. For the CDR3, the DNA is TGTGCCAGCACCCAGCGGGGAAGCTCCTACGAGCAGTACTTC. The chain links TRBV2 to TRBJ2-7; TRBD2 matches 7 bases. V lost 7 bases to trimming and J lost 0 bases; unmatched junction nucleotides: 6. The CDR3 spans 14 residues. The germline gives CDR1 SNHLY, CDR2 FYNNEI. The variable domain in full, completed from reference TRBV2 and TRBJ2-7, reads EPEVTQTPSHQVTQMGQEVILRCVPISNHLYFYWYRQILGQKVEFLVSFYNNEISEKSEIFDDQFSVERPDGSNFTLKIRSTKLEDSAMYFCASTQRGSSYEQYFGPGTRLTVT.

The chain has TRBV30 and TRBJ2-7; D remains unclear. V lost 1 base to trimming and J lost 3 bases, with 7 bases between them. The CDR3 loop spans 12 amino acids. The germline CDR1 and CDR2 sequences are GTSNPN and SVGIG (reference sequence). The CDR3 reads CAWSGRLYEQYF. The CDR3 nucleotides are TGTGCCTGGAGTGGCAGGCTCTACGAGCAGTACTTC.